Listed below are T cell receptor beta chains from one sample, sequenced in a study of blood T cell repertoires in COVID-19. This table comes from immunoSEQ multiplex PCR, and its TCRdb copy is limited to in-frame clones, with some not included. The data hold about 300,000 clones, with around 88% observed a single time. Material for sequencing was peripheral blood. These receptors were obtained from a woman under 40 who had recovered from COVID-19. The CDR3 runs from the conserved cysteine through the conserved F or W. Each record gives: V gene, D gene, CDR3 protein. A D gene is named only where the DNA matches it firmly.

V gene: TRBV28; D gene: TRBD1; CDR3 protein: CASSPTGGETQYF
V gene: TRBV6-4; D gene: .; CDR3 protein: CASSDCRRGVDAPHEQYF
V gene: TRBV30; D gene: .; CDR3 protein: CAWSSQRNQPQHF
V gene: TRBV6-5; D gene: .; CDR3 protein: CASMRAGVSDTQYF
V gene: TRBV7-6; D gene: .; CDR3 protein: CASSKRQSSTDTQYF
V gene: TRBV3-1/TRBV3-2; D gene: TRBD1; CDR3 protein: CASSPRGQLEGYTF
V gene: TRBV28; D gene: TRBD2; CDR3 protein: CASSLHTSGVTDTQYF
V gene: TRBV2; D gene: .; CDR3 protein: CASSTDSVVGAFF
V gene: TRBV29-1; D gene: .; CDR3 protein: CSAQGIAGNTIYF
V gene: TRBV14; D gene: .; CDR3 protein: CASSPFNRNPHEQYF
V gene: TRBV18; D gene: TRBD2; CDR3 protein: CASSSPGLAGGEQYF
V gene: TRBV5-1; D gene: .; CDR3 protein: CASSLTGINYQETQYF
V gene: TRBV28; D gene: .; CDR3 protein: CASSLGQNYGYTF
V gene: TRBV19; D gene: .; CDR3 protein: CASSIGYRRYEQYF
V gene: TRBV7-2; D gene: TRBD1; CDR3 protein: CASSLMQGVGGNTIYF
V gene: TRBV18; D gene: .; CDR3 protein: CASSPPSGSGNQPQHF
V gene: TRBV2; D gene: TRBD1; CDR3 protein: CASSPRDRDLVEQYF
V gene: TRBV19; D gene: .; CDR3 protein: CASSMGTLLSQPQHF
V gene: TRBV5-4; D gene: .; CDR3 protein: CASSLWQSEKLFF
V gene: TRBV9; D gene: .; CDR3 protein: CASSVGLGGNNSPLHF
V gene: TRBV7-9; D gene: TRBD2; CDR3 protein: CASTLNSGGAGEQFF
V gene: TRBV7-9; D gene: TRBD1; CDR3 protein: CASSPWDRDVFF
V gene: TRBV28; D gene: TRBD1; CDR3 protein: CASSRQGAKNEKLFF
V gene: TRBV3-1/TRBV3-2; D gene: .; CDR3 protein: CASSQEDSPLKLFF
V gene: TRBV6-5; D gene: TRBD1; CDR3 protein: CASSSGTANSPLHF
V gene: TRBV9; D gene: .; CDR3 protein: CASTPGHVQETQYF
V gene: TRBV14; D gene: TRBD1; CDR3 protein: CASSQLQGAGTGELFF
V gene: TRBV6-5; D gene: .; CDR3 protein: CASSYLTPNEKLFF